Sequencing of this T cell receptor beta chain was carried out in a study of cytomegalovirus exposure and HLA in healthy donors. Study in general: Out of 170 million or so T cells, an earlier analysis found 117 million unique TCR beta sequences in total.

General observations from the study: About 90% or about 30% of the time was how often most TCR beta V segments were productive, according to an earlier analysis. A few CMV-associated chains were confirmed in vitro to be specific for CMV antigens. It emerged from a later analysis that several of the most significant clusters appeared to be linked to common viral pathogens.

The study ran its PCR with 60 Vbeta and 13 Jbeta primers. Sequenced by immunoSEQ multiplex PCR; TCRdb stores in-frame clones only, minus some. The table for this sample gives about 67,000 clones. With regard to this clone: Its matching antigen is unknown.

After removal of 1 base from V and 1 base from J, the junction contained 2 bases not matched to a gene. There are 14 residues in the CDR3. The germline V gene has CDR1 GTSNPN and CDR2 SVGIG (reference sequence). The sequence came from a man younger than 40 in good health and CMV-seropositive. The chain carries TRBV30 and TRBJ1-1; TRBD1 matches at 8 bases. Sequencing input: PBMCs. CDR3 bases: TGTGCCTGGAGTGCAGGGACAGGGAACACTGAAGCTTTCTTT. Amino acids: CAWSAGTGNTEAFF.